This T cell receptor beta chain was recovered during a study of radiation and T cells in renal cell carcinoma. Study-level background: Nephrectomy followed 15 Gy stereotactic body radiation by 4 weeks.

Time point reported: baseline pretreatment blood. Described treatment: 15 Gy SBRT to primary tumor, nephrectomy 4 weeks later. Radiation-treated patients gave blood at baseline, week 2 and week 4. This CDR3 comprises 16 residues. V shed 5 bases and J shed 1 base, with 18 bases lying between them. The germline V gene has CDR1 SEHNR and CDR2 FQNEAQ (reference sequence). Assay used: immunoSEQ multiplex PCR; TCRdb lists only in-frame clones, some missing. The table lists about 130,000 clones, more than 70% of them singletons. This material consisted of blood, taken from a patient whose treatment included radiotherapy and nephrectomy. The TCR originated in a woman aged 45-59 years with renal cell carcinoma. This chain links TRBV7-9 with TRBJ2-7, with D maybe TRBD1 (6 bases). The CDR3 bases are TGTGCCAGCAGCCCCTTTAGGGACGACAGGTCCTACGAGCAGTACTTC. Its protein product is CASSPFRDDRSYEQYF. Full variable domain (rest looked up from reference TRBV7-9 and TRBJ2-7): DTGVSQNPRHKITKRGQNVTFRCDPISEHNRLYWYRQTLGQGPEFLTYFQNEAQLEKSRLLSDRFSAERPKGSFSTLEIQRTEQGDSAMYLCASSPFRDDRSYEQYFGPGTRLTVT.